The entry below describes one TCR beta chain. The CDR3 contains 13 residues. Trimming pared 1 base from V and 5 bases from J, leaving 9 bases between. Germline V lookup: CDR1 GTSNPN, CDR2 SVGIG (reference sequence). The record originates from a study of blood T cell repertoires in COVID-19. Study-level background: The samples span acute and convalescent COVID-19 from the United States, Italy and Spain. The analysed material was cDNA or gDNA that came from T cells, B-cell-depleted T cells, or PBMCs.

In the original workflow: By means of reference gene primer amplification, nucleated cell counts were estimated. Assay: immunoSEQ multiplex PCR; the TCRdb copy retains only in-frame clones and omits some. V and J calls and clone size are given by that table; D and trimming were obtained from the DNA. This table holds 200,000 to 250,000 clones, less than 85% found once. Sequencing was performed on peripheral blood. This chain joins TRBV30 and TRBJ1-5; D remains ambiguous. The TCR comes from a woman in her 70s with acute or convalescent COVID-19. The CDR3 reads CAWSASGYQPQHF. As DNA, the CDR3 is TGTGCCTGGAGTGCATCGGGGTATCAGCCCCAGCATTTT. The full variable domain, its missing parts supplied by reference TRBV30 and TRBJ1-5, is SQTIHQWPATLVQPVGSPLSLECTVEGTSNPNLYWYRQAAGRGLQLLFYSVGIGQISSEVPQNLSASRPQDRQFILSSKKLLLSDSGFYLCAWSASGYQPQHFGDGTRLSIL.